Each of the 9 T cell receptor beta chains below was sequenced from the same sample in a study of post-analysis software for immune sequencing data. General study findings and limits: Several TRBV segments were more frequent in patients than controls; TRBV5-6, TRBV5-1 and TRBV20-1 belonged to this group.

What these receptors recognize is not known. The TCR beta cDNA libraries contained unique molecular identifiers. MiXCR was run by TCRdb on the PCR reads, yielding one entry per CDR3 protein. The sample carries hundreds of thousands of distinct CDR3 sequences, approximately 53% recorded once. Material: blood. These TCRs come from a girl aged 5 to 17 with multiple sclerosis.

The chain links TRBV6-1 to TRBJ2-1; 12 positions match TRBD2. The CDR3 extends over 18 amino acids. V lost 6 bases, J lost 0 bases, and 9 bases stayed unmatched. CDR1 MNHNS and CDR2 SASEGT come from the germline V gene. The CDR3 protein is CASRPELAGGSSYNEQFF. CDR3 coding DNA: TGTGCCAGCAGACCGGAACTAGCGGGAGGAAGCTCCTACAATGAGCAGTTCTTC.

V gene TRBV7-3 combines with J gene TRBJ2-1; the match to TRBD2 covers 7 bases. CDR3 length: 14 amino acids. The V gene's germline CDR1 is SGHTA and CDR2 FQGTGA. V was pared by 5 bases and J by 8 bases, with 9 bases of the junction left unmatched. The CDR3 DNA is TGTGCCAGCAGCCGAACTAGCGTTAACCATGAGCAGTTCTTC. Translated, it gives CASSRTSVNHEQFF.

The rearrangement links TRBV15 to TRBJ1-5; TRBD1 matches 8 bases. This CDR3 has 16 residues. Germline lookup yields CDR1 LNHNV and CDR2 YYDKDF (reference sequence). Unmatched junction bases numbered 10, after V lost 6 bases and J lost 3 bases. CDR3 sequence: CATSRQGNPSNQPQHF. The DNA of the CDR3 is TGTGCCACCAGTAGACAGGGGAACCCATCCAATCAGCCCCAGCATTTT.

This clonotype was seen just once. V usage is TRBV18 and J usage is TRBJ1-1; TRBD1 might be the D (5 bases). CDR1 and CDR2 (germline): KGHSH, LQKENI. Trimming stripped 0 bases from V and 5 bases from J, with 10 bases between. The CDR3 has 14 amino acids. The CDR3 protein is CASSPPRGFTEAFF. In DNA, the CDR3 is TGTGCCAGCTCACCACCGCGGGGGTTTACTGAAGCTTTCTTT.

The J gene is TRBJ1-2, the V gene TRBV5-1, with a weak D call TRBD1 (6 bases). There are 15 residues in the CDR3. The germline V gene has CDR1 SGHRS and CDR2 YFSETQ. The ends were cut back, 0 bases at V and 6 bases at J, with 15 bases in the middle. The CDR3 sequence is CASSLALEAGDGYTF. The DNA for the CDR3 is TGCGCCAGCAGCTTGGCCCTCGAGGCAGGGGATGGCTACACCTTC.

The rearrangement links TRBV20-1 to TRBJ2-1; 7 bases map to TRBD2. The V and J ends lost 3 bases and 8 bases, in that order; junction bases with no gene match: 7. Germline V gives CDR1 DFQATT, CDR2 SNEGSKA (reference sequence). The CDR3 is made up of 13 amino acids. The chain's CDR3 is CSASSSGDDEQFF. CDR3 DNA sequence: TGCAGTGCTAGTTCTAGCGGCGATGATGAGCAGTTCTTC.

The CDR3 sequence: CASGGGGASEQFF. The CDR3 DNA is TGTGCCAGCGGAGGCGGGGGGGCGAGTGAGCAGTTCTTC. The rearrangement links TRBV12-3 or TRBV12-4 to TRBJ2-1, with TRBD2 identical over 9 bases. The CDR3 spans 13 residues. V lost 8 bases, J lost 9 bases, and 8 bases stayed unmatched.

The gene calls are TRBV9 and TRBJ2-1, with 9 bases matching TRBD2. CDR3 length equals 14 residues. Germline V gene data show CDR1 as SGDLS and CDR2 as YYNGEE. Germline trimming cut 7 bases from V and 1 base from J; bases unmatched to any gene: 3. CDR3 bases: TGTGCCAGCGGCGGACTAGCGTCCTACAATGAGCAGTTCTTC. Protein product: CASGGLASYNEQFF.

The genes are TRBV9 and TRBJ1-5; a weak D match, TRBD1 (5 bases). CDR3 length: 17 residues. The germline CDR1 and CDR2 sequences are SGDLS and YYNGEE. V gave up 4 bases and J gave up 2 bases, with 19 bases separating them. CDR3 in amino acids: CASSPRDDLRGNQPQHF. The CDR3 DNA is TGTGCCAGCAGCCCCCGGGACGATCTAAGGGGCAATCAGCCCCAGCATTTT.